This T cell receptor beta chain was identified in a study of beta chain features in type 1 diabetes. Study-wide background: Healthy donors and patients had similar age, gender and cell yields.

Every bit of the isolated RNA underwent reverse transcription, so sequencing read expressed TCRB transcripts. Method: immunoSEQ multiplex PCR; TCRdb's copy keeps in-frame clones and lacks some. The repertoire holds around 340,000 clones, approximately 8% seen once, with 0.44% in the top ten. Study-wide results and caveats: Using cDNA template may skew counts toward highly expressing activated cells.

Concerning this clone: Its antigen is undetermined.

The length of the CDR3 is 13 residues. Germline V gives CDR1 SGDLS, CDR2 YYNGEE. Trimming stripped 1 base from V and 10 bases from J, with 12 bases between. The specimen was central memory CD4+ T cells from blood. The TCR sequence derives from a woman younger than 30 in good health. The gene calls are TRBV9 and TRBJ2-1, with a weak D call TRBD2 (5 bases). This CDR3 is CASSVNPPGEQFF. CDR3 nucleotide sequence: TGTGCCAGCAGCGTAAATCCCCCGGGGGAGCAGTTCTTC.